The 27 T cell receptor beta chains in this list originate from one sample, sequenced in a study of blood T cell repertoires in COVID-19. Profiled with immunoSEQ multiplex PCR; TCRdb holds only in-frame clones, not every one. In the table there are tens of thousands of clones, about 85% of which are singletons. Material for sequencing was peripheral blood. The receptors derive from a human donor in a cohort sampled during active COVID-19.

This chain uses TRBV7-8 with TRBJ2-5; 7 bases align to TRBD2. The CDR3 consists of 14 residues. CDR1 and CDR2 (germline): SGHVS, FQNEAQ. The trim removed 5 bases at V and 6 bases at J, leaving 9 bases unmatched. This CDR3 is CASSRGREMKTQYF. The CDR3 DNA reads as TGTGCCAGCAGCCGCGGGCGGGAGATGAAGACCCAGTACTTC.

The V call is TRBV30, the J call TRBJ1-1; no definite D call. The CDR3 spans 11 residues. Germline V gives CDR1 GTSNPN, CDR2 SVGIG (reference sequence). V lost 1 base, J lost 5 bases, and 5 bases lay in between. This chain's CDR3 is CAWSGLTEAFF. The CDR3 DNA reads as TGTGCCTGGAGTGGGCTGACTGAAGCTTTCTTT.

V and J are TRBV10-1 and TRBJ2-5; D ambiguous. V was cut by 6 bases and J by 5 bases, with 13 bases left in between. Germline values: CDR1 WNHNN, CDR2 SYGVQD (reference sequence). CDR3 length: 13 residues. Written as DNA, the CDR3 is TGCGCCAGCAGGGTGGCAGGAAGGGAGACCCAGTACTTC. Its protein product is CASRVAGRETQYF.

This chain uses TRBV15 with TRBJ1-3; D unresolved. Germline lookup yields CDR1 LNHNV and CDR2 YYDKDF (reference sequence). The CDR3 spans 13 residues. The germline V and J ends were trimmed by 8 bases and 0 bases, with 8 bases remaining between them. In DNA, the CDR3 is TGTGCCACCCGGTCCTACTCTGGAAACACCATATATTTT. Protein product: CATRSYSGNTIYF.

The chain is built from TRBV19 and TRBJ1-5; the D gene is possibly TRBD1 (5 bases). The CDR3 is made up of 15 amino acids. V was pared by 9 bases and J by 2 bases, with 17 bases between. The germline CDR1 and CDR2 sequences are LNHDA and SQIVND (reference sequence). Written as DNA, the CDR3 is TGTGCCAGCCTGGACCGGCCGGGGGGCAATCAGCCCCAGCATTTT. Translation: CASLDRPGGNQPQHF.

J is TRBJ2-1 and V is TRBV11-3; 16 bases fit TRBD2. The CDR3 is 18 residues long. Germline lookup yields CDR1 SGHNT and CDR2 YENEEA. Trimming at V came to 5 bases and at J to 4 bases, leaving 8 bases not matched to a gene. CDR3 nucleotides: TGTGCCAGCAGCCAGGGACTAGCGGGAGGGGCTTTTTACAATGAGCAGTTCTTC. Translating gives CASSQGLAGGAFYNEQFF.

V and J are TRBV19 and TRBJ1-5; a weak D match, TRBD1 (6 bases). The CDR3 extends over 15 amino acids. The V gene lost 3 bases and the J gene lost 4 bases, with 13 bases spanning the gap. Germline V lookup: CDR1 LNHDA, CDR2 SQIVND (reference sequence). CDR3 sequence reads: CASSIRTDTNQPQHF. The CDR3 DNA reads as TGTGCCAGTAGTATTCGGACAGATACAAATCAGCCCCAGCATTTT.

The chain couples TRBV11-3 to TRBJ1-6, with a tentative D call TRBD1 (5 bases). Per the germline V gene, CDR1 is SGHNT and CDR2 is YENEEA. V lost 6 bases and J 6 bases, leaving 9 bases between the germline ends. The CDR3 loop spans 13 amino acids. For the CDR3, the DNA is TGTGCCAGCAGTACAGGCATTAATTCACCCCTCCACTTT. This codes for CASSTGINSPLHF.

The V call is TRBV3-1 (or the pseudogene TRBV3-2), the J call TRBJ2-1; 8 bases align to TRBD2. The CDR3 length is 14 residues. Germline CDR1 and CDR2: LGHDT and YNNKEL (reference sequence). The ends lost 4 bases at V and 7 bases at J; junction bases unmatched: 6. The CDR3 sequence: CASSRSGVENEQFF. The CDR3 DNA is TGTGCCAGCAGCCGTAGCGGGGTGGAAAATGAGCAGTTCTTC.

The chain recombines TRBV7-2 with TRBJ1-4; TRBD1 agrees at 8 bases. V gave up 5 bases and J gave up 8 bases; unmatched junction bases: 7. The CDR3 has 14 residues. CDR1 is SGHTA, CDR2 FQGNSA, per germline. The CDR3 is CASSHGQGEEKLFF. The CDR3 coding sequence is TGTGCCAGCAGCCACGGACAGGGAGAGGAAAAACTGTTTTTT. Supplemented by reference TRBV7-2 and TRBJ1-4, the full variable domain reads GAGVSQSPSNKVTEKGKDVELRCDPISGHTALYWYRQSLGQGLEFLIYFQGNSAPDKSGLPSDRFSAERTGGSVSTLTIQRTQQEDSAVYLCASSHGQGEEKLFFGSGTQLSVL.

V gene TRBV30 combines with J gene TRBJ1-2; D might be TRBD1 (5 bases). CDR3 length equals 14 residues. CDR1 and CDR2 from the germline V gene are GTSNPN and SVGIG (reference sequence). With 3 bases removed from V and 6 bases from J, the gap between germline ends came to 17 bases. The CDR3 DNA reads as TGTGCCTGGAGCCCGGGACGGGACTGGAATGGCTACACCTTC. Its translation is CAWSPGRDWNGYTF.

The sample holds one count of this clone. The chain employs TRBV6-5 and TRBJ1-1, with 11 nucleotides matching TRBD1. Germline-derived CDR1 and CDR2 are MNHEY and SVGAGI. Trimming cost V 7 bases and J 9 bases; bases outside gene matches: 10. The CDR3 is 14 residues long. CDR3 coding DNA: TGTGCCAGCAAGAACGGACAGGGGGCGAATAAAGCTTTCTTT. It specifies CASKNGQGANKAFF.

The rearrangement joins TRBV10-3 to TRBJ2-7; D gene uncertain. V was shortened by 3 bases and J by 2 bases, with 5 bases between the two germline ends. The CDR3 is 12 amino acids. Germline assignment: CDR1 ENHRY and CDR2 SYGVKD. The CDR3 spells CAISDKTYEQYF. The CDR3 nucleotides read TGTGCCATCAGTGACAAAACCTACGAGCAGTACTTC.

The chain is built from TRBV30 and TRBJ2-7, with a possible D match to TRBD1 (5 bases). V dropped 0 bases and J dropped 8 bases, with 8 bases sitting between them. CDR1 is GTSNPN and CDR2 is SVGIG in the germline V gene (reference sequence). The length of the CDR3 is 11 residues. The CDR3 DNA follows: TGTGCCTGGAGTGTAGGGGAAAAGCAGTACTTC. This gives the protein CAWSVGEKQYF. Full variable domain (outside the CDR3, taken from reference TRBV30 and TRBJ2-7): SQTIHQWPATLVQPVGSPLSLECTVEGTSNPNLYWYRQAAGRGLQLLFYSVGIGQISSEVPQNLSASRPQDRQFILSSKKLLLSDSGFYLCAWSVGEKQYFGPGTRLTVT.

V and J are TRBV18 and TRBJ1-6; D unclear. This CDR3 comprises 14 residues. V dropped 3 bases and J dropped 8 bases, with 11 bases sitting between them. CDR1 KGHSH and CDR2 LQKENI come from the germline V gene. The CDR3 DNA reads TGTGCCAGCTCACCTTCGACGGGAGATTCACCCCTCCACTTT. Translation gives CASSPSTGDSPLHF.

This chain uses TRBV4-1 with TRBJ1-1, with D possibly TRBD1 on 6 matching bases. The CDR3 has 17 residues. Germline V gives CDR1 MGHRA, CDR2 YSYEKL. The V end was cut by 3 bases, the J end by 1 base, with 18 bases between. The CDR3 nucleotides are TGCGCCAGCAGCCATTTACCCCGGGACAAGACGAACACTGAAGCTTTCTTT. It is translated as CASSHLPRDKTNTEAFF.

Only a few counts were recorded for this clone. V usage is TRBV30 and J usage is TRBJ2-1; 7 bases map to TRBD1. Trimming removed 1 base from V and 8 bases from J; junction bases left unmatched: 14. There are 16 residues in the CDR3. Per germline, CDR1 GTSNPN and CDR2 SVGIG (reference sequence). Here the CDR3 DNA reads TGTGCCTGGAGTGCCCTGGGGCAGGGGGTTGGGTATGAGCAGTTCTTC. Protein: CAWSALGQGVGYEQFF.

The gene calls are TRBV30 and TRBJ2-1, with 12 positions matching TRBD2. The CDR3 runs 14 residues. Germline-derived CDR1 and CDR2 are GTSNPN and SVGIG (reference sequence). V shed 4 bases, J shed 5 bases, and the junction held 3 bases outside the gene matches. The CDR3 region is CAWTSGGVNNEQFF. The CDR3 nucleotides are TGTGCCTGGACTAGCGGGGGGGTTAACAATGAGCAGTTCTTC.

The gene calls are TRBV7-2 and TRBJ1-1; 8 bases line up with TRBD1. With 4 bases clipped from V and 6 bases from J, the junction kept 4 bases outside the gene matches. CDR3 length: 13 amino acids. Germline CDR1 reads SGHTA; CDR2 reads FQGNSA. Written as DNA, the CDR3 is TGTGCCAGCAGCTACCGGACAGGGCCTGAAGCTTTCTTT. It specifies CASSYRTGPEAFF.

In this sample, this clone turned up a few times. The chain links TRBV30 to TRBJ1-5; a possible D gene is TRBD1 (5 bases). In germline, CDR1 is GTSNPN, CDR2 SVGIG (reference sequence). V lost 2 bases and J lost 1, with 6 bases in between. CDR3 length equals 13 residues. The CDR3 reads CAWSRQSNQPQHF. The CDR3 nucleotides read TGTGCCTGGAGTCGACAGAGCAATCAGCCCCAGCATTTT.

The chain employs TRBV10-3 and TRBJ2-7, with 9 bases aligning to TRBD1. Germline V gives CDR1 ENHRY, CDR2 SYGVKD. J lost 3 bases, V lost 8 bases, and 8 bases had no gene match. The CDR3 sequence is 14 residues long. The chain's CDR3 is CAIAPGTGIYEQYF. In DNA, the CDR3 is TGTGCCATCGCACCTGGGACAGGGATCTACGAGCAGTACTTC.

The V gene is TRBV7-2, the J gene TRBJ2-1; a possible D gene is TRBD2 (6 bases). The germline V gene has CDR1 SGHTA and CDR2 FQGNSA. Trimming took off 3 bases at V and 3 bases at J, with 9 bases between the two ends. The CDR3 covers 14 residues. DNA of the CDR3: TGTGCCAGCAGCTTCCGGGGGAACTACAATGAGCAGTTCTTC. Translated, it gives CASSFRGNYNEQFF.

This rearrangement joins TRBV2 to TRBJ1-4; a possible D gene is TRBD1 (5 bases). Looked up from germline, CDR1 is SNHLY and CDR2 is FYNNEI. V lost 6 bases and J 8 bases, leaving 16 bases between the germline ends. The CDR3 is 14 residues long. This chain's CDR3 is CASRKLGGMEKLFF. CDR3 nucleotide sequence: TGTGCCAGCAGAAAACTGGGGGGGATGGAAAAACTGTTTTTT.

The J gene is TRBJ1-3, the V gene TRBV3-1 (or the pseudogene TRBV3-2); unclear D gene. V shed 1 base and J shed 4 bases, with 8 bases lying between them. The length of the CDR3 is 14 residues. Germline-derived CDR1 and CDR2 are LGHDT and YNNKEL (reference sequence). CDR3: CASSQAGNGNTIYF. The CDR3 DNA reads TGTGCCAGCAGCCAAGCGGGTAACGGAAACACCATATATTTT.

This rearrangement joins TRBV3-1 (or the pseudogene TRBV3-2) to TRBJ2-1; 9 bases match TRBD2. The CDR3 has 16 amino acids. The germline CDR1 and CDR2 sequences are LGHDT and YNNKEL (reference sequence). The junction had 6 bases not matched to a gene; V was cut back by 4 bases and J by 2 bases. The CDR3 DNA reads TGTGCCAGCAGCCGGCATAGCGGGAGTACCTACAATGAGCAGTTCTTC. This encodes CASSRHSGSTYNEQFF.

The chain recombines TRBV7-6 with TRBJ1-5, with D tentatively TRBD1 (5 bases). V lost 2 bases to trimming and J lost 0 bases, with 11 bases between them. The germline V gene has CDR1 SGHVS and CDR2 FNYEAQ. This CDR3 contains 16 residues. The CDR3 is CASSLIAGNSNQPQHF. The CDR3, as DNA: TGTGCCAGCAGCTTAATTGCAGGGAATAGCAATCAGCCCCAGCATTTT.

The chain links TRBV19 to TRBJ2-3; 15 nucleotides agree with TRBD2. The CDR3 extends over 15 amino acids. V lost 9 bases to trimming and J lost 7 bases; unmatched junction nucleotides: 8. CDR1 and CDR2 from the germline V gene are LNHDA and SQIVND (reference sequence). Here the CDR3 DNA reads TGTGCCAGCCGGACTAGCGGGGGGGCGGGTTATACGCAGTATTTT. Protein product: CASRTSGGAGYTQYF.